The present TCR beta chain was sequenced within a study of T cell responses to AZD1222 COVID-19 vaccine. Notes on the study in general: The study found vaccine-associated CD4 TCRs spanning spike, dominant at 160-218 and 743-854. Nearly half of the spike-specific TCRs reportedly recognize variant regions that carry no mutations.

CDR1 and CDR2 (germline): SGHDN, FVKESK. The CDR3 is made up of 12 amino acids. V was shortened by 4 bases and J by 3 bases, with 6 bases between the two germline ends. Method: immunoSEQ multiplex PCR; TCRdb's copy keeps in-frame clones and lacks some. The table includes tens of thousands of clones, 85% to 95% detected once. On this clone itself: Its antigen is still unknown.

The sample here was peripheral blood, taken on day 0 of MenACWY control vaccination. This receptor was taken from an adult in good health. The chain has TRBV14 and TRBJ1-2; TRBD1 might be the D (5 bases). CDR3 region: CASSPTDYGYTF. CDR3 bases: TGTGCCAGCAGCCCGACAGACTATGGCTACACCTTC.